This passage covers 26 T cell receptor beta chains from one sample sequenced in a study of OX40 agonist ivuxolimab in advanced cancers. Libraries were prepared by immunoSEQ multiplex PCR; TCRdb keeps only in-frame clonotypes and omits some of them. The table includes about 46,000 clones, over 75% detected once. The sample consisted of CD4+ or CD8+ T cells sorted from blood, taken in a trial of the OX40 agonist ivuxolimab. The receptors come from an adult with an advanced solid tumor such as melanoma, head and neck, liver or kidney cancer.

This sequence joins TRBV7-9 and TRBJ2-5, with D perhaps given as TRBD1 or TRBD2 (5 bases each). The CDR3 contains 15 residues. The V end lost 4 bases, the J end lost 0 bases, and 12 bases lay between the germline ends. Looked up from germline, CDR1 is SEHNR and CDR2 is FQNEAQ (reference sequence). DNA for the CDR3: TGTGCCAGCAGCTCAAGGGACGGCTACCAAGAGACCCAGTACTTC. It encodes CASSSRDGYQETQYF.

This chain links TRBV5-4 with TRBJ2-7, with 12 bases that match TRBD2. Germline V lookup: CDR1 SGHNT, CDR2 YYREEE (reference sequence). There are 17 residues in the CDR3. The trim removed 0 bases at V and 0 bases at J, leaving 4 bases unmatched. CDR3 sequence reads: CASSLGPGLAGSYEQYF. CDR3 nucleotide sequence: TGTGCCAGCAGCTTGGGTCCGGGACTAGCGGGCTCCTACGAGCAGTACTTC.

The V gene is TRBV21-1, the J gene TRBJ1-1. TRBV21-1 has pseudogene status. The CDR3 is made up of 19 amino acids. In DNA form, the CDR3 reads TGTGCCAGCAGCACCTCGCCCAAGGCCGCCGGGCCCATGAACACTGAAGCTTTCTTT. It is translated as CASSTSPKAAGPMNTEAFF.

The J gene is TRBJ2-1, the V gene TRBV10-3; 7 bases fit TRBD1. The CDR3 has 16 residues. V shed 2 bases and J 5 bases; nucleotides not matched to a gene: 9. Germline CDR1 is ENHRY and CDR2 is SYGVKD. The CDR3 reads CAISEATGTEHNEQFF. The CDR3 DNA is TGTGCCATCAGTGAGGCCACCGGGACAGAACACAATGAGCAGTTCTTC.

The chain uses TRBV4-2 and TRBJ2-5; possibly TRBD1 or TRBD2 for D (6 bases each). Trimming pared 0 bases from V and 6 bases from J, leaving 11 bases between. The V gene's germline CDR1 is LGHNA and CDR2 YNFKEQ. This CDR3 comprises 14 residues. CDR3 residues: CASSQDLGGKTQYF. CDR3 sequence (DNA): TGTGCCAGCAGCCAAGACCTAGGGGGGAAGACCCAGTACTTC.

This chain links TRBV19 with TRBJ2-3; D perhaps matches TRBD2 (5 bases). The CDR3 consists of 16 residues. CDR1 is LNHDA and CDR2 is SQIVND in the germline V gene (reference sequence). Trimming removed 3 bases from V and 2 bases from J, with 15 bases in between. The CDR3 DNA sequence: TGTGCCAGTAGTATCCGATACCACGGGAACACAGATACGCAGTATTTT. Translation gives CASSIRYHGNTDTQYF.

This clone was seen only once. The chain recombines TRBV6-1 with TRBJ1-3, with D hard to call. The CDR3 is 15 amino acids. The germline gives CDR1 MNHNS, CDR2 SASEGT. V gave up 3 bases and J gave up 0 bases, with 9 bases separating them. CDR3: CASSEGRLSGNTIYF. The DNA for the CDR3 is TGTGCCAGCAGTGAGGGCAGGCTCTCTGGAAACACCATATATTTT.

This chain links TRBV29-1 with TRBJ1-2; 8 bases align to TRBD1. CDR3 length: 12 residues. Trimming removed 3 bases from V and 8 bases from J; junction bases left unmatched: 5. Germline values: CDR1 SQVTM, CDR2 ANQGSEA. CDR3 in amino acids: CSVDRGLEGYTF. The CDR3 DNA reads as TGCAGCGTTGACAGGGGGCTGGAAGGCTACACCTTC. Using reference TRBV29-1 and TRBJ1-2 for the parts outside the CDR3, the full variable domain is SAVISQKPSRDICQRGTSLTIQCQVDSQVTMMFWYRQQPGQSLTLIATANQGSEATYESGFVIDKFPISRPNLTFSTLTVSNMSPEDSSIYLCSVDRGLEGYTFGSGTRLTVV.

V gene TRBV10-3 combines with J gene TRBJ2-2, with D perhaps being TRBD1 or TRBD2 (5 bases each). CDR3 length equals 15 residues. Germline lookup yields CDR1 ENHRY and CDR2 SYGVKD. Deletions cut 7 bases from V and 1 base from J, with 13 bases between. The CDR3 protein is CAITGAGLNTGELFF. As DNA, the CDR3 is TGTGCCATCACCGGGGCGGGTTTGAACACCGGGGAGCTGTTTTTT.

The rearrangement links TRBV7-3 to TRBJ2-1; TRBD2 aligns across 7 bases. The length of the CDR3 is 16 residues. The ends lost 1 base at V and 6 bases at J; junction bases unmatched: 9. Germline lookup yields CDR1 SGHTA and CDR2 FQGTGA. The CDR3 spells CASSLMGGGRPNEQFF. In nucleotides, the CDR3 is TGTGCCAGCAGCTTAATGGGCGGCGGGAGACCCAATGAGCAGTTCTTC.

V and J are TRBV7-9 and TRBJ2-3; TRBD2 is a possible D gene (7 bases). Trimming removed 1 base from V and 5 bases from J, with 16 bases in between. CDR1 is SEHNR, CDR2 FQNEAQ, per germline (reference sequence). The length of the CDR3 is 16 residues. The CDR3 sequence is CASSLERGGLGDTQYF. The CDR3 coding sequence is TGTGCCAGCAGCTTAGAGAGGGGGGGCCTGGGAGATACGCAGTATTTT.

The chain employs TRBV6-4 and TRBJ2-7; 12 nucleotides line up with TRBD2. There are 14 residues in the CDR3. The germline V gene encodes CDR1 MRHNA and CDR2 SNTAGT. V shed 3 bases and J 4 bases; nucleotides not matched to a gene: 1. The CDR3 DNA reads as TGTGCCAGCAGTGAGCTAGCGGGAGGGTACGAGCAGTACTTC. It codes for CASSELAGGYEQYF.

The chain recombines TRBV6-4 with TRBJ2-3, with 11 nucleotides matching TRBD1. Trimming cost V 8 bases and J 2 bases; bases outside gene matches: 9. The germline gives CDR1 MRHNA, CDR2 SNTAGT. The CDR3 is 16 residues long. The chain's CDR3 is CASHLDRGLDTDTQYF. The CDR3 bases are TGTGCCAGCCACCTGGACAGGGGGCTTGACACAGATACGCAGTATTTT.

This clone was counted between two and nine times. The CDR3 sequence is CASSESAYGYTF. CDR3 nucleotides: TGTGCCAGCAGTGAATCAGCCTATGGCTACACCTTC. The rearrangement uses TRBV2 and TRBJ1-2; D uncertain. V was cut by 2 bases and J by 4 bases, with 5 bases left in between. There are 12 residues in the CDR3. Germline V lookup: CDR1 SNHLY, CDR2 FYNNEI.

The chain joins TRBV7-9 to TRBJ2-1, with 8 positions matching TRBD2. With 5 bases clipped from V and 6 bases from J, the junction kept 3 bases outside the gene matches. Germline lookup yields CDR1 SEHNR and CDR2 FQNEAQ (reference sequence). This CDR3 has 13 amino acids. The CDR3: CASSPGLGNEQFF. In DNA, the CDR3 is TGTGCCAGCAGCCCGGGACTAGGCAATGAGCAGTTCTTC.

This chain uses TRBV13 with TRBJ2-3; TRBD2 aligns across 8 bases. This CDR3 contains 18 residues. In germline, CDR1 is PRHDT, CDR2 FYEKMQ (reference sequence). J gave up 9 bases and V 6 bases, and 23 bases lay outside the gene matches. Here the CDR3 DNA reads TGTGCCAGCAGACCCGCCCTCTTGGGGGTGAAACGCGGGGGGACGCAGTATTTT. This gives the protein CASRPALLGVKRGGTQYF.

The chain combines TRBV10-3 with TRBJ1-3; 8 nucleotides agree with TRBD1. Germline assignment: CDR1 ENHRY and CDR2 SYGVKD. CDR3 length equals 16 residues. J lost 2 bases, V lost 3 bases, and 6 bases had no gene match. The CDR3 DNA reads TGTGCCATCAGTGACTATACACAGGGGGCTGGAAACACCATATATTTT. It translates to CAISDYTQGAGNTIYF.

This clone was found a few times. One end of the junction is discordant with germline, which a read error may explain. The chain recombines TRBV7-7 with TRBJ2-7; tentative D call: TRBD2 (6 bases). Looked up from germline, CDR1 is SSHAT and CDR2 is FNYEAQ (reference sequence). CDR3 length: 13 residues. CDR3 DNA sequence: TGTGCTAGCAGCTTACGGGACTTCTACGAGCAGTACTTC. Translated: CASSLRDFYEQYF.

This chain uses TRBV5-1 with TRBJ2-7; 10 positions match TRBD1. Trimming cost V 6 bases and J 6 bases; bases outside gene matches: 9. Germline V gene data show CDR1 as SGHRS and CDR2 as YFSETQ. This CDR3 contains 14 residues. Here the CDR3 reads CASTGDRGSGEQYF. CDR3 in DNA: TGCGCCAGCACCGGGGACAGGGGTTCGGGCGAGCAGTACTTC.

The chain combines TRBV5-6 with TRBJ2-5, with D possibly being TRBD2 (6 bases). The length of the CDR3 is 14 residues. The V end lost 4 bases, the J end lost 5 bases, and 15 bases lay between the germline ends. CDR1 is SGHDT and CDR2 is YYEEEE in the germline V gene. The chain's CDR3 is CASSPGVLGETQYF. The CDR3 nucleotides read TGTGCCAGCAGCCCGGGGGTTCTCGGGGAGACCCAGTACTTC.

The rearrangement joins TRBV28 to TRBJ2-7, with 9 bases that match TRBD1. The germline V gene has CDR1 MDHEN and CDR2 SYDVKM. The CDR3 consists of 13 residues. V shed 5 bases and J 6 bases; nucleotides not matched to a gene: 5. The CDR3 DNA is TGTGCCAGCAGTACGGACAGGGGAGGCGAGCAGTACTTC. Its translation is CASSTDRGGEQYF.

The chain employs TRBV4-1 and TRBJ2-7; D may match TRBD1 or TRBD2 (6 bases each). Germline V gene data show CDR1 as MGHRA and CDR2 as YSYEKL. The CDR3 is 13 amino acids. Trimming took 4 bases from V and 6 from J, leaving 13 bases between them. This CDR3 reads CASSPAGGGEQYF. CDR3 in DNA: TGCGCCAGCAGCCCCGCTGGAGGGGGCGAGCAGTACTTC.

J is TRBJ2-2 and V is TRBV7-9; D not resolved. The V gene lost 8 bases and the J gene lost 4 bases, with 5 bases spanning the gap. This CDR3 region has 11 residues. Germline V gives CDR1 SEHNR, CDR2 FQNEAQ (reference sequence). Written as DNA, the CDR3 is TGTGCCAGCCCAGGCACCGGGGAGCTGTTTTTT. Amino acids: CASPGTGELFF.

The chain couples TRBV11-2 to TRBJ2-3; 9 nucleotides align to TRBD2. CDR3 size: 16 residues. Germline values: CDR1 SGHAT, CDR2 FQNNGV. With 5 bases clipped from V and 4 bases from J, the junction kept 10 bases outside the gene matches. The CDR3 DNA reads as TGTGCCAGCAGCCTAGGACTAGCGTTGATCTCAGATACGCAGTATTTT. Protein product: CASSLGLALISDTQYF.

The chain has TRBV5-6 and TRBJ2-2, with 8 bases lining up with TRBD1. V shed 1 base and J 3 bases; nucleotides not matched to a gene: 2. CDR1 SGHDT and CDR2 YYEEEE come from the germline V gene. CDR3 length equals 15 residues. The CDR3 nucleotides are TGTGCCAGCAGCTTGTCGGACAGGGACACCGGGGAGCTGTTTTTT. Translation gives CASSLSDRDTGELFF.

The chain links TRBV11-2 to TRBJ1-3, with D maybe TRBD1 (5 bases). This CDR3 has 17 amino acids. CDR1 is SGHAT and CDR2 is FQNNGV in the germline V gene. V was shortened by 5 bases and J by 1 base, with 18 bases between the two germline ends. The CDR3 DNA reads as TGTGCCAGCAGCCAAACCCGAGCCAGGGTTTCTGGAAACACCATATATTTT. It specifies CASSQTRARVSGNTIYF.